Presented here are 30 T cell receptor beta chains from one specimen sequenced in a study of T cell responses to AZD1222 COVID-19 vaccine. TCRdb keeps only in-frame clones here, not all; method: immunoSEQ multiplex PCR. This sample has about 170,000 clones; more than 90% occur once, and the top ten carry roughly 1.5%. The specimen was peripheral blood, collected on day 0 of AZD1222 vaccination. The receptor set was obtained from an adult in good health.

This chain uses TRBV7-9 with TRBJ1-4; D perhaps matches TRBD1 (6 bases). This CDR3 spans 15 amino acids. V lost 5 bases and J lost 4, with 14 bases in between. CDR1 SEHNR and CDR2 FQNEAQ come from the germline V gene (reference sequence). CDR3 nucleotide sequence: TGTGCCAGCAGCGGCCGACGGGACATTAATGAAAAACTGTTTTTT. Its protein is CASSGRRDINEKLFF.

The chain recombines TRBV2 with TRBJ2-5; the D gene is possibly TRBD1 (6 bases). The germline V gene encodes CDR1 SNHLY and CDR2 FYNNEI. V gave up 6 bases and J gave up 5 bases, with 22 bases separating them. The CDR3 spans 16 residues. CDR3 coding DNA: TGTGCCAGCAGCCACAGGGAGCCTTCCGGCTGGGAGACCCAGTACTTC. It specifies CASSHREPSGWETQYF.

This chain uses TRBV28 with TRBJ1-2, with D perhaps matching TRBD1 (5 bases). The V end was cut by 10 bases, the J end by 2 bases, with 11 bases between. The germline V gene has CDR1 MDHEN and CDR2 SYDVKM. The CDR3 contains 12 residues. The CDR3 coding sequence is TGTGCCAACCAAGACAGAAACTATGGCTACACCTTC. This encodes CANQDRNYGYTF.

The V and J genes are TRBV20-1 and TRBJ1-3; D gene uncertain. The V end lost 3 bases, the J end lost 0 bases, and 9 bases lay between the germline ends. Germline CDR1 and CDR2: DFQATT and SNEGSKA (reference sequence). This CDR3 region has 14 residues. This chain's CDR3 is CSASKLDSGNTIYF. DNA of the CDR3: TGCAGTGCTAGTAAATTAGACTCTGGAAACACCATATATTTT.

This chain links TRBV2 with TRBJ2-1; D is possibly TRBD2 (7 bases). Trimming pared 9 bases from V and 2 bases from J, leaving 17 bases between. The germline V gene encodes CDR1 SNHLY and CDR2 FYNNEI. This CDR3 comprises 15 residues. The CDR3 DNA is TGTGCCAGTTCTCCAGAGGGGGGGACCTACAATGAGCAGTTCTTC. As protein: CASSPEGGTYNEQFF.

V gene TRBV7-8 combines with J gene TRBJ1-4; D is possibly TRBD1 (6 bases). The CDR3 length is 15 residues. Germline values: CDR1 SGHVS, CDR2 FQNEAQ. V gave up 8 bases and J gave up 8 bases, with 21 bases separating them. In DNA form, the CDR3 reads TGTGCCAGCGTACGGGGGGCGCAAATTGAGGAAAAACTGTTTTTT. It translates to CASVRGAQIEEKLFF.

Only one count was recorded for this clone. The rearrangement links TRBV5-1 to TRBJ2-2; no definite D call. The CDR3 covers 13 residues. Trimming took off 0 bases at V and 8 bases at J, with 8 bases between the two ends. Germline assignment: CDR1 SGHRS and CDR2 YFSETQ. CDR3 nucleotides: TGCGCCAGCAGCTTGGTCGTGGGAGGGGAGCTGTTTTTT. This gives the protein CASSLVVGGELFF.

This clone was seen once. This rearrangement joins TRBV30 to TRBJ2-1; D might be TRBD1 (6 bases). V was trimmed by 2 bases and J by 5 bases, leaving 13 bases between them. The germline CDR1 and CDR2 sequences are GTSNPN and SVGIG (reference sequence). The CDR3 contains 14 residues. The CDR3 DNA reads as TGTGCCTGGAGTATGTTTACAGGGAACAATGAGCAGTTCTTC. Translation gives CAWSMFTGNNEQFF.

The chain carries TRBV7-6 and TRBJ1-2; perhaps TRBD1 as D (6 bases). The CDR3 totals 15 residues. Between the trimmed V and J ends, which lost 0 bases and 8 bases, there was a span of 16 bases. The germline CDR1 and CDR2 sequences are SGHVS and FNYEAQ. Here the CDR3 reads CASSLARQGIGGYTF. The DNA of the CDR3 is TGTGCCAGCAGCTTAGCTCGCCAGGGGATAGGGGGCTACACCTTC.

The rearrangement joins TRBV7-8 to TRBJ1-3; D call uncertain. Germline-derived CDR1 and CDR2 are SGHVS and FQNEAQ. Trimming removed 4 bases from V and 9 bases from J, with 10 bases in between. This CDR3 has 12 residues. CDR3 sequence (DNA): TGTGCCAGCAGCTGGAGCGCGGGCACCATATATTTT. It yields the protein CASSWSAGTIYF.

The chain links TRBV19 to TRBJ1-4; TRBD1 is a possible D gene (5 bases). The V end was cut by 5 bases, the J end by 3 bases, with 13 bases between. Per germline, CDR1 LNHDA and CDR2 SQIVND (reference sequence). The length of the CDR3 is 15 residues. The CDR3 DNA reads TGTGCCAGTAGTGCTTGGGACTCCCCTAATGAAAAACTGTTTTTT. This translates into CASSAWDSPNEKLFF.

In this sample, this clone turned up once. The chain is built from TRBV15 and TRBJ1-2; D gene ambiguous. Germline V gene data show CDR1 as LNHNV and CDR2 as YYDKDF (reference sequence). The V and J ends lost 2 bases and 3 bases respectively, with 7 bases between them. The CDR3 is 13 amino acids. CDR3 protein: CATSRMRDYGYTF. The CDR3 nucleotides read TGTGCCACCAGCAGAATGCGGGACTATGGCTACACCTTC.

V and J are TRBV7-2 and TRBJ2-4; 9 bases line up with TRBD2. V shed 0 bases and J 0 bases; nucleotides not matched to a gene: 3. This CDR3 contains 17 residues. Germline V gives CDR1 SGHTA, CDR2 FQGNSA. The DNA for the CDR3 is TGTGCCAGCAGCTTAGCAGGACTAGCGTTAGCCAAAAACATTCAGTACTTC. It specifies CASSLAGLALAKNIQYF.

This clone has just one count. The chain links TRBV6-5 to TRBJ1-3, with D unresolved. V was trimmed by 3 bases and J by 0 bases, leaving 12 bases between them. Germline loops: CDR1 MNHEY, CDR2 SVGAGI. This CDR3 comprises 16 residues. This CDR3 reads CASSYTRTPSGNTIYF. The CDR3 nucleotides read TGTGCCAGCAGTTATACCCGGACCCCCTCTGGAAACACCATATATTTT.

V and J are TRBV6-5 and TRBJ2-7, with 7 bases lining up with TRBD1. CDR1 is MNHEY and CDR2 is SVGAGI in the germline V gene. CDR3 length: 13 residues. J lost 7 bases, V lost 7 bases, and 10 bases had no gene match. This CDR3 reads CASKEKTGQEQYF. In nucleotides, the CDR3 is TGTGCCAGCAAGGAGAAGACAGGGCAAGAGCAGTACTTC.

The chain uses TRBV18 and TRBJ2-1; tentative D call: TRBD1 (6 bases). Germline assignment: CDR1 KGHSH and CDR2 LQKENI. Deletions cut 2 bases from V and 1 base from J, with 12 bases between. The CDR3 is 16 amino acids. CDR3 region: CASSPFKGQSYNEQFF. CDR3 DNA sequence: TGTGCCAGCTCACCATTCAAGGGACAATCCTACAATGAGCAGTTCTTC.

This sequence joins TRBV3-1 (or the pseudogene TRBV3-2) and TRBJ1-2; D remains unclear. The germline V gene has CDR1 LGHDT and CDR2 YNNKEL (reference sequence). V was cut by 4 bases and J by 7 bases, with 22 bases left in between. The CDR3 spans 16 residues. CDR3 sequence reads: CASSLLVNSAKFGYTF. The CDR3 bases are TGTGCCAGCAGCCTGCTGGTAAACTCGGCGAAATTTGGCTACACCTTC.

V is TRBV7-2 and J is TRBJ2-3; 9 bases are shared with TRBD2. Germline assignment: CDR1 SGHTA and CDR2 FQGNSA. This CDR3 has 14 residues. The J segment lost 5 bases and the V segment lost 3 bases, leaving 3 bases of the junction unmatched. Written as DNA, the CDR3 is TGTGCCAGCAGCTTGGGACTAGCTTTAGATACGCAGTATTTT. Translated, it gives CASSLGLALDTQYF.

The V and J genes are TRBV3-1 (or the pseudogene TRBV3-2) and TRBJ1-2; no firm D call. Trimming took 4 bases from V and 5 from J, leaving 11 bases between them. In germline, CDR1 is LGHDT, CDR2 YNNKEL (reference sequence). CDR3 size: 13 residues. The CDR3 DNA reads as TGTGCCAGCAGCCCGTTCGAGCGATATGGCTACACCTTC. As protein: CASSPFERYGYTF.

The chain joins TRBV5-4 to TRBJ2-7, with a weak D call TRBD2 (5 bases). Looked up from germline, CDR1 is SGHNT and CDR2 is YYREEE (reference sequence). CDR3 length equals 17 residues. Trimming removed 0 bases at V and 0 bases at J, with 16 bases between. The CDR3 region has the DNA TGTGCCAGCAGCTTGGCCGCGATCAGCGGTAGCTCCTACGAGCAGTACTTC. Encoded protein: CASSLAAISGSSYEQYF. Filled out from reference TRBV5-4 and TRBJ2-7, the complete variable domain reads ETGVTQSPTHLIKTRGQQVTLRCSSQSGHNTVSWYQQALGQGPQFIFQYYREEENGRGNFPPRFSGLQFPNYSSELNVNALELDDSALYLCASSLAAISGSSYEQYFGPGTRLTVT.

The chain has TRBV18 and TRBJ2-7; D is uncertain. Germline V gene data show CDR1 as KGHSH and CDR2 as LQKENI. The CDR3 covers 16 residues. V lost 3 bases and J 0 bases, leaving 15 bases between the germline ends. The CDR3, as DNA: TGTGCCAGCTCACCGAATCCCCCGGCAAGCTCCTACGAGCAGTACTTC. Protein: CASSPNPPASSYEQYF.

The CDR3 sequence is CASSRTSGTDTQYF. The CDR3 DNA is TGTGCCAGTAGTAGGACTAGTGGTACAGATACGCAGTATTTT. This rearrangement joins TRBV19 to TRBJ2-3; 7 bases are a match to TRBD2. Germline V lookup: CDR1 LNHDA, CDR2 SQIVND (reference sequence). This CDR3 has 14 amino acids. V shed 4 bases, J shed 3 bases, and the junction held 4 bases outside the gene matches. Combining the CDR3 with reference TRBV19 and TRBJ2-3 gives the whole variable domain DGGITQSPKYLFRKEGQNVTLSCEQNLNHDAMYWYRQDPGQGLRLIYYSQIVNDFQKGDIAEGYSVSREKKESFPLTVTSAQKNPTAFYLCASSRTSGTDTQYFGPGTRLTVL.

V and J are TRBV7-2 and TRBJ2-7, with D possibly being TRBD1 (5 bases). Per germline, CDR1 SGHTA and CDR2 FQGNSA. The V end was cut by 4 bases, the J end by 2 bases, with 12 bases between. The CDR3 length is 14 residues. CDR3 coding DNA: TGTGCCAGCAGCTCACAACAGGTTACCTACGAGCAGTACTTC. Amino acids: CASSSQQVTYEQYF. The entire variable domain, with the rest obtained from reference TRBV7-2 and TRBJ2-7, is as follows: GAGVSQSPSNKVTEKGKDVELRCDPISGHTALYWYRQSLGQGLEFLIYFQGNSAPDKSGLPSDRFSAERTGGSVSTLTIQRTQQEDSAVYLCASSSQQVTYEQYFGPGTRLTVT.

The V call is TRBV3-1 (or the pseudogene TRBV3-2), the J call TRBJ2-7, with 9 bases aligning to TRBD1. V shed 5 bases, J shed 10 bases, and the junction held 15 bases outside the gene matches. CDR1 is LGHDT and CDR2 is YNNKEL in the germline V gene (reference sequence). This CDR3 has 15 amino acids. The DNA of the CDR3 is TGTGCCAGCAGCTCAATCGGGACAGGGCTCAGTGACCAGTACTTC. It specifies CASSSIGTGLSDQYF.

The CDR3 spells CASSLIDGPYEQYF. CDR3 sequence (DNA): TGTGCCAGCAGCTTGATTGACGGACCCTACGAGCAGTACTTC. The chain carries TRBV5-8 and TRBJ2-7; D is uncertain. The germline V gene has CDR1 SGHTS and CDR2 YDEGEE. This CDR3 is built from 14 residues. V lost 1 base and J lost 2, with 10 bases in between.

V gene TRBV6-2 or TRBV6-3 combines with J gene TRBJ1-1, with 8 bases aligning to TRBD1. The germline V gene encodes CDR1 MNHEY and CDR2 SVGEGT. V shed 6 bases and J 0 bases; nucleotides not matched to a gene: 3. The CDR3 has 14 amino acids. The DNA for the CDR3 is TGTGCCAGCAGATACAGGGGGATGAACACTGAAGCTTTCTTT. Protein product: CASRYRGMNTEAFF.

V usage is TRBV5-1 and J usage is TRBJ2-7; D is undetermined. The CDR3 runs 14 residues. From germline, CDR1 is SGHRS and CDR2 YFSETQ. With 0 bases removed from V and 6 bases from J, the gap between germline ends came to 13 bases. CDR3 protein: CASSLDRAFTEQYF. The CDR3 nucleotides are TGCGCCAGCAGCTTGGACCGGGCCTTTACCGAGCAGTACTTC.

The rearrangement joins TRBV6-6 to TRBJ2-1; 8 bases are shared with TRBD1. CDR3 length: 15 residues. Per germline, CDR1 MNHNY and CDR2 SVGAGI (reference sequence). V was pared by 0 bases and J by 9 bases, with 7 bases of the junction left unmatched. The CDR3 DNA is TGTGCCAGCAGTTACTCTCGGACAGGGACCGCTGAGCAGTTCTTC. It specifies CASSYSRTGTAEQFF.

This rearrangement joins TRBV25-1 to TRBJ1-2; perhaps TRBD1 as D (5 bases). The CDR3 contains 13 residues. Germline values: CDR1 MGHDK, CDR2 SYGVNS. The germline V and J ends were trimmed by 4 bases and 1 base, with 7 bases remaining between them. As DNA, the CDR3 is TGTGCCAGCAGTGGGACAAATAACTATGGCTACACCTTC. This sequence encodes CASSGTNNYGYTF.

DNA of the CDR3: TGTGCCAGCAGTTACATCGGGGTCGCCTCGTCTGATACGCAGTATTTT. Residues: CASSYIGVASSDTQYF. The chain joins TRBV6-2 or TRBV6-3 to TRBJ2-3, with D possibly matching TRBD2 (5 bases). Germline CDR1 and CDR2: MNHEY and SVGEGT. Between the trimmed V and J ends, which lost 2 bases and 6 bases, there was a span of 18 bases. The CDR3 is 16 residues long.